The subject of this entry is one TCR beta chain. This clonotype has at least ten counts. Its antigen specificity is not known. Sequence at one end of the junction differs from germline and may be a read error. The CDR3, cysteine through phenylalanine, is 15 amino acids long. Left in the record is the CDR3 DNA by itself, 45 bases read in frame from the first base. CDR1 is given as SGHRS and CDR2 as YFSETQ, both from the germline V gene. The data were obtained in a study of regulatory T cells in long-lasting Graves disease (dated by TCRdb to about 2021). Some background on the complete study: Persistent Graves' disease meant more than 5 years of antithyroid drug treatment with TSH receptor autoantibodies that stayed positive. Persistent Graves' disease patients were compared with newly diagnosed Graves' disease patients by peripheral blood TCR sequencing and RNA sequencing. The study took place in China and was registered as a clinical trial. TCR sequencing covered approximately 13 persistent and some 20 newly diagnosed Graves' disease patients, around 33 samples in total. On average, persistent Graves' disease patients in the clinical cohort had been on antithyroid drugs for roughly 11 years. The study at large found these results: Peripheral blood alone was examined, since thyroid tissue, which constituted the primary lesion, could not be accessed. Sequencing and analysis were restricted to the TCR beta chain. Preferential use of TRBV28, TRBJ1-2 and TRBJ2-5 was observed in persistent disease, whereas TRBV20-1 and TRBJ2-1 were favored in newly diagnosed disease. The authors acknowledged the small sample size as a limitation that may reduce accuracy. More public clonotypes were shared among persistent patients (around 3,000) than among newly diagnosed patients (966). Persistent Graves' disease patients showed lower TCR Shannon entropy and fewer highly expanded clones than newly diagnosed patients, suggesting clonal expansion.

In light of the paper, this sample's time point label describes: persistent/refractory GD, antithyroid drugs over 5 years with positive TRAb. For both TCR sequencing and RNA sequencing, RNA was extracted from PBMCs using TRIzol. Graves' disease was diagnosed according to American Thyroid Association guidelines. Patients were recruited from an endocrinology department in Xi'an, China. Each patient gave 7 to 9.5 milliliters of peripheral blood, collected in an EDTA anticoagulant tube. Ficoll Paque Plus density gradient separation was used to isolate PBMCs, and no further T cell sorting was done. An Agilent 2100 Bioanalyzer and agarose gel were used to check RNA quality, while a NanoDrop 2000 measured RNA concentration. Libraries were prepared through multiplex PCR. For sequencing, an Illumina HiSeq 4000 was employed. TCR beta libraries were built with iRepertoire HTBI primers and Arm-PCR amplification of CDR3 regions. PCR products were gel purified before sequencing. As for the authors' bioinformatics: Gene usage analysis of CDR3 amino acid clonotypes relied on the roughly 60 TRBV and about 15 TRBJ segments identified across samples. Filtered high-quality paired reads were merged into contigs using COPE and FqMerger. BLAST was used to align contigs to the IMGT TRBV, TRBD and TRBJ reference genes, and CDR3 was defined following IMGT. Clonotypes above 0.1% frequency were classified as highly expanded clones. Repertoire diversity was measured by Shannon entropy, and V-J evenness by the Gini coefficient. A clonotype found in more than one individual was treated as public. TCRdb took the public reads, trimmed them with fastp at Q25, ran MiXCR for clone calling and kept in-frame beta chains. CDR3 protein duplicates are merged, each entry listing the most common genes and DNA. The V and J calls come from TCRdb's annotation, not from the publication. This sample lists about 430,000 distinct CDR3 sequences; roughly 23% were detected once. In total, the top ten clones hold around an eighth of the sample.

This clonotype was sampled from a female donor with Graves disease. The sequence links TRBV5-1 to TRBJ2-2; possibly the D gene is TRBD1, per 6 matching bases. The source material was peripheral blood mononuclear cells (PBMCs), sampled when the disease was refractory, from a patient treated with antithyroid drugs. The DNA sequence is TGTGCCAGCAGCTTGGTTGGGACAAGTACCGGGGAGCTGTTTTTT. The translation is CASSLVGTSTGELFF.